This T cell receptor (beta chain) originates from a study of CXCR3-negative and CXCR3-positive naive CD8 T cells. The wider study: Cumulative TRB read yield was 120 million to 150 million, averaging about 1.5 +/- 0.3 million per library.

Whole-study results and caveats: Much lower diversity was found in memory CD8+ cells, while both naive subsets had comparably high diversity. Hydrophobicity was higher for TRB CDR3s found in CXCR3-positive naive cells than in CXCR3-negative naive cells. Memory, not naive, CXCR3-negative and CXCR3-positive cells differed in TRBV-TRBJ usage.

Each TRB cDNA library was prepared by 5' RACE (with UMI labels). One entry per CDR3 protein, without DNA, is what TCRdb gives after re-calling the 5' RACE reads. The repertoire table contains roughly 130,000 distinct CDR3 sequences. Triplicate sorts, 320,000 or so cells apiece, were made for each CD8+ T cell subset. In the case of this clonotype: Its antigen is undetermined.

Germline CDR1 and CDR2: GTSNPN and SVGIG (reference sequence). This CDR3 contains 14 residues. The clonotype comes from a human donor in good health. Some clones in this sample may be carry-over from other donors' samples. Material for sequencing was naive CXCR3+ CD8+ T cells from blood. This sample's subset: CD45RO-CCR7+CD27+CD95- naive CD8+ T cells expressing CXCR3 (TNR3+). The chain carries TRBV30 and TRBJ2-3; the TCRdb D gene call, TRBD1, has no DNA to confirm it. The CDR3 region is CAWSRDGYTDTQYF.